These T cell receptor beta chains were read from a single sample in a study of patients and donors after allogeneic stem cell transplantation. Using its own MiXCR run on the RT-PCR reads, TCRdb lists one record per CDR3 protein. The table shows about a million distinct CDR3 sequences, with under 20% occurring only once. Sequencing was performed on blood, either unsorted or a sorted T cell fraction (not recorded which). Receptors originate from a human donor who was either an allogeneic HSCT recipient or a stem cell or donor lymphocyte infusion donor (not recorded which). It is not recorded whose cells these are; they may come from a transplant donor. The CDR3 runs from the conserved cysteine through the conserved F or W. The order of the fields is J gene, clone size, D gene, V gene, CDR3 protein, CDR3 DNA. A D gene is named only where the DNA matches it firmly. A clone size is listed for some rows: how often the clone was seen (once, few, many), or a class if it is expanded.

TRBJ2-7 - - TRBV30 CAWNDQSSYEQYF TGTGCCTGGAATGATCAGAGCTCCTACGAGCAGTACTTC
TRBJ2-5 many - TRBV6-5 CASSYGGTETQYF TGTGCCAGCAGTTACGGAGGGACTGAGACCCAGTACTTC
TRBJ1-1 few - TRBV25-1 CASSDRTRNTEAFF TGTGCCAGCAGTGACAGGACCAGAAACACTGAAGCTTTCTTT
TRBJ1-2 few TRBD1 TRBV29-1 CSVTGTGGFGYTF TGCAGCGTCACCGGGACAGGGGGATTTGGCTACACCTTC
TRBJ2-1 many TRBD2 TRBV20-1 CSAISGGASYNEQFF TGCAGTGCTATCTCCGGGGGGGCTTCCTACAATGAGCAGTTCTTC
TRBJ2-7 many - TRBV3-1 CASSQRSPEQYF TGTGCCAGCAGCCAACGCTCACCCGAGCAGTACTTC
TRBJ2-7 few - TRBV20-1 CSARDRAGESYEQYF TGCAGTGCTAGAGATCGGGCAGGGGAAAGCTACGAGCAGTACTTC
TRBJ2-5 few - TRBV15 CATSRDEGGLGETQYF TGTGCCACCAGCAGAGACGAGGGGGGGCTGGGTGAGACCCAGTACTTC
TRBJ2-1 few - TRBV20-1 CSASAGGPHNEQFF TGCAGTGCTAGTGCCGGAGGGCCACACAATGAGCAGTTCTTC
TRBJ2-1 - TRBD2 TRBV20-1 CSASSTRLAEYHEQFF TGCAGTGCTAGCAGTACCAGACTAGCGGAGTACCATGAGCAGTTCTTC
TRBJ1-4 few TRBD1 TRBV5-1 CASSLTGTATNEKLFF TGCGCCAGCAGCTTAACCGGGACAGCAACTAATGAAAAACTGTTTTTT
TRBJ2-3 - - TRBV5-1 CASSLAAGVLGTQYF TGCGCCAGCAGCTTGGCGGCAGGGGTACTAGGTACGCAGTATTTT
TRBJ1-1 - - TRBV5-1 CASSLQGTMNTEAFF TGCGCCAGCAGCTTACAGGGCACCATGAACACTGAAGCTTTCTTT
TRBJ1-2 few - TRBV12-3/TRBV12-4 CASSKTRDYGYTF TGTGCCAGCAGCAAAACCAGGGACTATGGCTACACCTTC
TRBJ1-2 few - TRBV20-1 CSARDTRRLNYGYTF TGCAGTGCTAGAGATACAAGGAGGCTGAACTATGGCTACACCTTC
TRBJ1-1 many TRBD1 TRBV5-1 CASSYSTGSTEAFF TGCGCCAGCAGCTACTCGACAGGGAGCACTGAAGCTTTCTTT
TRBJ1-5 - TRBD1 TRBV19 CASSPDRGWSNQPQHF TGTGCCAGTAGCCCGGACAGGGGTTGGAGCAATCAGCCCCAGCATTTT
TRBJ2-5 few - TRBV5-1 CASSLESSGGENNSPQYF TGCGCCAGCAGCTTGGAAAGCTCCGGTGGGGAGAATAATAGTCCCCAGTACTTC
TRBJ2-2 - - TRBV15 CATSRGARELFF TGTGCCACCAGCAGAGGGGCCAGGGAGCTGTTTTTT